These T cell receptor beta chains were read from a single sample in a study of control samples from healthy donors and cancer patients. Measured with immunoSEQ multiplex PCR; TCRdb has only the in-frame clones, and not every one. Found here are more than 100,000 clones, approximately 92% of them singletons; the top ten hold more than 2%. The material sequenced was blood. The receptors derive from a man between 18 and 29 years old in good health. CDR3s include the opening cysteine and the closing phenylalanine or tryptophan. D genes are given only for firm matches. Not all rows give a size; the values are once, few, many and, for expanded clones, a class.

size	V	J	D	CDR3	DNA
once	TRBV19	TRBJ2-1	.	CASRPGVARIYNEQFF	TGTGCCAGTAGACCCGGAGTAGCGAGAATTTACAATGAGCAGTTCTTC
few	TRBV7-9	TRBJ2-3	.	CASSLTGTSTDTQYF	TGTGCCAGCAGCTTAACCGGGACAAGCACAGATACGCAGTATTTT
once	TRBV7-3	TRBJ2-1	.	CASSSAGNEQFF	TGTGCCAGCAGCTCCGCGGGTAATGAGCAGTTCTTC
.	TRBV24-1	TRBJ1-1	.	CATSDPRLGTTEAFF	TGTGCCACCAGTGACCCAAGACTGGGCACCACTGAAGCTTTCTTT
.	TRBV5-5	TRBJ1-3	TRBD1	CASGRQGSSGNTIYF	TGTGCCAGCGGGCGACAGGGAAGCTCTGGAAACACCATATATTTT
.	TRBV7-7	TRBJ2-1	.	CASSPGLLHYNEQFF	TGTGCTAGCAGCCCGGGACTTTTGCACTACAATGAGCAGTTCTTC
.	TRBV30	TRBJ1-3	.	CAWTRQSSGNTIYF	TGTGCCTGGACTCGGCAGTCGTCTGGAAACACCATATATTTT
many	TRBV12-3/TRBV12-4	TRBJ1-1	.	CASTLDRNTEAFF	TGTGCCAGCACCTTGGACAGGAACACTGAAGCTTTCTTT
.	TRBV11-3	TRBJ1-1	.	CASTRIGGSTEAFF	TGTGCCAGCACGCGAATCGGGGGTAGCACTGAAGCTTTCTTT
.	TRBV2	TRBJ1-1	TRBD1	CASSGLGTGSTEAFF	TGTGCCAGCAGTGGCCTTGGGACAGGGAGCACTGAAGCTTTCTTT
.	TRBV6-5	TRBJ1-1	TRBD1	CASLTGGGSEAFF	TGTGCCAGCTTAACAGGGGGCGGGAGTGAAGCTTTCTTT